These 26 T cell receptor beta chains came from one sample sequenced in a study of T cells in Graves' hyperthyroidism and ophthalmopathy. Authors of the study amplified TCR beta CDR3 regions from RNA transcripts. The TCR CDR3 was amplified in a first-round RT-PCR using the HTBI primer set. TCRdb re-derived calls from the multiplex PCR reads in MiXCR, one entry per CDR3 protein. The sample comprises about 720,000 distinct CDR3 sequences, about 16% of which are singletons, and 8.4% rests with the top ten. Sequences were obtained from blood. All receptors come from a man in his late teens or twenties with Graves' hyperthyroidism.

This clonotype was seen only once. V and J are TRBV5-1 and TRBJ2-1; maybe TRBD1 (5 bases). Trimming took 2 bases from V and 7 from J, leaving 16 bases between them. This CDR3 spans 15 amino acids. Germline V gene lookup returns CDR1 SGHRS and CDR2 YFSETQ. The CDR3 bases are TGCGCCAGCAGCTTAGTGACACAGGATAGTAATGAGCAGTTCTTC. Translating gives CASSLVTQDSNEQFF. The variable domain in full, with the rest retrieved from reference TRBV5-1 and TRBJ2-1, is KAGVTQTPRYLIKTRGQQVTLSCSPISGHRSVSWYQQTPGQGLQFLFEYFSETQRNKGNFPGRFSGRQFSNSRSEMNVSTLELGDSALYLCASSLVTQDSNEQFFGPGTRLTVL.

There are many counts of this clonotype. The V call is TRBV12-3 or TRBV12-4, the J call TRBJ2-3; 13 nucleotides match TRBD2. This CDR3 has 18 residues. V shed 5 bases and J 6 bases; nucleotides not matched to a gene: 14. CDR3 nucleotide sequence: TGTGCCAGCAGTCCCCGAACGGGACTAGCGGGATTAGGGGATACGCAGTATTTT. The encoded protein is CASSPRTGLAGLGDTQYF.

This clonotype was recorded many times. The gene calls are TRBV20-1 and TRBJ1-1; D unclear. The CDR3 contains 11 residues. Trimming left V 5 bases short and J 8 bases short, with 12 bases between. CDR1 DFQATT and CDR2 SNEGSKA come from the germline V gene (reference sequence). DNA of the CDR3: TGCAGTGCTGCTCCAGGACGAGAAGCTTTCTTT. The encoded protein is CSAAPGREAFF.

This clonotype was counted between two and nine times. The V gene is TRBV2, the J gene TRBJ1-6; possibly TRBD1 for D (6 bases). The CDR3 sequence is 17 residues long. V was pared by 2 bases and J by 7 bases, with 18 bases between. In germline, CDR1 is SNHLY, CDR2 FYNNEI. The CDR3 protein is CASSEMEGGGANSPLHF. The CDR3 DNA sequence: TGTGCCAGCAGTGAAATGGAAGGTGGGGGGGCCAATTCACCCCTCCACTTT.

This chain links TRBV19 with TRBJ1-2; 10 nucleotides line up with TRBD1. V lost 4 bases to trimming and J lost 5 bases; unmatched junction nucleotides: 4. This CDR3 is built from 14 residues. Per germline, CDR1 LNHDA and CDR2 SQIVND (reference sequence). As DNA, the CDR3 is TGTGCCAGTAGTAGGGACAGGGGTATTTATGGCTACACCTTC. It specifies CASSRDRGIYGYTF.

The rearrangement joins TRBV10-3 to TRBJ2-7, with 8 bases aligning to TRBD1. Germline lookup yields CDR1 ENHRY and CDR2 SYGVKD. This CDR3 has 16 residues. J gave up 2 bases and V 5 bases, and 11 bases lay outside the gene matches. Here the CDR3 DNA reads TGTGCCATCAGTTCCCCTCCCGGGACAGGAACCTACGAGCAGTACTTC. It specifies CAISSPPGTGTYEQYF.

The chain is built from TRBV7-6 and TRBJ2-1; 14 bases align to TRBD2. This CDR3 contains 17 residues. The V and J ends lost 5 bases and 4 bases, in that order; junction bases with no gene match: 7. Germline CDR1 is SGHVS and CDR2 is FNYEAQ. CDR3 protein: CASSLTSGRALYNEQFF. The DNA of the CDR3 is TGTGCCAGCAGCCTGACTAGCGGGAGGGCCTTGTACAATGAGCAGTTCTTC.

V and J are TRBV20-1 and TRBJ2-5; D is perhaps TRBD2 (6 bases). The CDR3 contains 15 residues. Trimming stripped 0 bases from V and 3 bases from J, with 14 bases between. CDR1 and CDR2 (germline): DFQATT, SNEGSKA (reference sequence). CDR3 nucleotide sequence: TGCAGTGCTAGAGATGCGGTTGGCGGGAAAGAGACCCAGTACTTC. It encodes CSARDAVGGKETQYF.

This clonotype has only a few counts. J is TRBJ2-4 and V is TRBV20-1; 7 bases fit TRBD1. Germline V gene data show CDR1 as DFQATT and CDR2 as SNEGSKA (reference sequence). V gave up 3 bases and J gave up 8 bases; unmatched junction bases: 13. The CDR3 spans 15 residues. The DNA of the CDR3 is TGCAGTGCTAGCAGGACAGGACCACTGGGGGACATTCAGTACTTC. It encodes CSASRTGPLGDIQYF.

In its sample, this clonotype was seen many times. The chain recombines TRBV28 with TRBJ2-1; weak D call: TRBD1 (6 bases). Germline V gene sequence: CDR1 MDHEN, CDR2 SYDVKM. V was cut by 3 bases and J by 5 bases, with 14 bases left in between. This CDR3 region has 15 residues. CDR3 amino acids: CASSFVRGTHNEQFF. The CDR3 bases are TGTGCCAGCAGTTTCGTCAGGGGAACTCACAATGAGCAGTTCTTC.

This clonotype was seen more than once but under ten times. This sequence joins TRBV19 and TRBJ2-7, with TRBD1 matching 10 bases. The germline V gene has CDR1 LNHDA and CDR2 SQIVND (reference sequence). The CDR3 consists of 15 residues. Germline trimming cut 5 bases from V and 2 bases from J; bases unmatched to any gene: 6. The CDR3 loop reads CASSAGTGDPYEQYF. CDR3 nucleotide sequence: TGTGCCAGTAGTGCCGGGACAGGGGATCCCTACGAGCAGTACTTC.

This clonotype was observed at least ten times. The V call is TRBV3-1, the J call TRBJ1-2, with D possibly being TRBD1 (5 bases). The germline V gene has CDR1 LGHDT and CDR2 YNNKEL (reference sequence). V gave up 4 bases and J gave up 6 bases, with 15 bases separating them. The CDR3 spans 14 residues. CDR3 residues: CASSPRGRMDGYTF. CDR3 nucleotides: TGTGCCAGCAGCCCCCGGGGGAGGATGGATGGCTACACCTTC.

This clonotype was counted only a few times. This chain joins TRBV28 and TRBJ2-3; 9 nucleotides line up with TRBD1. CDR1 and CDR2 (germline): MDHEN, SYDVKM. The CDR3 is made up of 15 amino acids. Unmatched junction bases numbered 4, after V lost 5 bases and J lost 1 base. The CDR3 nucleotides are TGTGCCAGCAGTACACAGGGGGCGCGCACAGATACGCAGTATTTT. Translated, it gives CASSTQGARTDTQYF.

The chain is built from TRBV10-3 and TRBJ2-1; TRBD2 agrees at 7 bases. Trimming at V came to 9 bases and at J to 0 bases, leaving 2 bases not matched to a gene. Germline V gene sequence: CDR1 ENHRY, CDR2 SYGVKD. The CDR3 has 13 amino acids. CDR3 nucleotide sequence: TGTGCCATAACGGGGGGCTCCTACAATGAGCAGTTCTTC. Its protein product is CAITGGSYNEQFF.

This clonotype was detected only a few times. CDR3 loop: CASGLVTGLVSYEQYF. CDR3 nucleotide sequence: TGTGCTAGTGGTTTGGTAACGGGACTAGTCTCCTACGAGCAGTACTTC. The chain carries TRBV12-5 and TRBJ2-7; TRBD2 agrees at 8 bases. J lost 0 bases, V lost 0 bases, and 4 bases had no gene match. The length of the CDR3 is 16 residues. Germline V CDR1 and CDR2: LGHNT, FRNRAP.

The gene calls are TRBV7-2 and TRBJ1-1; no definite D call. CDR1 is SGHTA and CDR2 is FQGNSA in the germline V gene. The CDR3 consists of 14 residues. Trimming shortened V by 1 base and J by 1 base, and 7 bases separated the two germline ends. CDR3 protein: CASSLDIGNTEAFF. CDR3 sequence (DNA): TGTGCCAGCAGCTTAGATATAGGGAACACTGAAGCTTTCTTT.

This rearrangement joins TRBV7-2 to TRBJ1-2; tentatively, D is TRBD1 (5 bases). The CDR3 has 16 amino acids. Trimming stripped 1 base from V and 2 bases from J, with 14 bases between. Germline CDR1 and CDR2: SGHTA and FQGNSA. The CDR3 DNA sequence: TGTGCCAGCAGCTTAGGGGGCCCCCGATGGAACTATGGCTACACCTTC. Residues: CASSLGGPRWNYGYTF.

This clonotype appeared a few times. The chain is built from TRBV28 and TRBJ2-1, with D hard to call. Germline V gene sequence: CDR1 MDHEN, CDR2 SYDVKM. V lost 3 bases and J lost 3, with 6 bases in between. The CDR3 has 13 residues. The chain's CDR3 is CASSLVNYNEQFF. CDR3 DNA sequence: TGTGCCAGCAGTTTGGTTAACTACAATGAGCAGTTCTTC.

This clonotype has a count of ten or more. The chain links TRBV20-1 to TRBJ2-7; D is perhaps TRBD1 or TRBD2 (5 bases each). V gave up 0 bases and J gave up 0 bases, with 15 bases separating them. The CDR3 consists of 16 residues. The germline CDR1 and CDR2 sequences are DFQATT and SNEGSKA (reference sequence). The CDR3, as DNA: TGCAGTGCTAGAGATGTTGGGACGGGGAGCTCCTACGAGCAGTACTTC. Its protein is CSARDVGTGSSYEQYF.

This clonotype showed up many times. This chain uses TRBV28 with TRBJ2-7; 9 nucleotides line up with TRBD2. From germline, CDR1 is MDHEN and CDR2 SYDVKM. The CDR3 sequence is 14 residues long. Losses at the gene ends were 3 bases for V and 6 bases for J; bases not matched to a gene: 6. In DNA form, the CDR3 reads TGTGCCAGCAGTTTGCTAGCGGGAAACGGCGAGCAGTACTTC. Translation: CASSLLAGNGEQYF.

This chain uses TRBV20-1 with TRBJ2-1; 11 nucleotides align to TRBD2. V lost 3 bases and J lost 4; bases outside the gene matches: 14. Germline CDR1 and CDR2: DFQATT and SNEGSKA (reference sequence). CDR3 length: 18 amino acids. The CDR3 DNA follows: TGCAGTGCTAGGGCGAGGCTAGCGGGAGGAGGGCTATACAATGAGCAGTTCTTC. This codes for CSARARLAGGGLYNEQFF.

In this sample, this clonotype turned up a few times. V usage is TRBV10-2 and J usage is TRBJ1-1; no firm D call. The CDR3 sequence is 14 residues long. The V end lost 0 bases, the J end lost 4 bases, and 9 bases lay between the germline ends. CDR1 is WSHSY and CDR2 is SAAADI in the germline V gene. CDR3 residues: CASSESWISTEAFF. The CDR3 bases are TGCGCCAGCAGTGAGTCGTGGATAAGCACTGAAGCTTTCTTT.

In the case of this clonotype: A junction end diverges from the germline sequence, so it may reflect a read error. J is TRBJ2-3 and V is TRBV4-2; D unclear. CDR1 is LGHNA, CDR2 YNFKEQ, per germline. CDR3 size: 16 residues. The CDR3 loop is CASSQDPRVSTDTRYF. The CDR3 DNA reads as TGTGCCAGCAGCCAGGATCCCAGAGTTAGCACAGATACGCGGTATTTT.

The chain has TRBV4-3 and TRBJ1-6, with D possibly matching TRBD1 (5 bases). The CDR3 consists of 15 residues. Looked up from germline, CDR1 is LGHNA and CDR2 is YSLEER. Between the trimmed V and J ends, which lost 4 bases and 7 bases, there was a span of 14 bases. In DNA form, the CDR3 reads TGCGCCAGCAGCCTGGGGGGTAACGGCAATTCACCCCTCCACTTT. This sequence encodes CASSLGGNGNSPLHF.

This clonotype was counted between two and nine times. The chain is built from TRBV2 and TRBJ1-6, with D hard to call. The CDR3 contains 11 residues. CDR1 and CDR2 (germline): SNHLY, FYNNEI. The V and J ends lost 6 bases and 9 bases respectively, with 6 bases between them. Here the CDR3 reads CASRISSPLHF. CDR3 bases: TGTGCCAGCAGGATAAGTTCACCCCTCCACTTT.

This clonotype was detected ten times or more. The chain has TRBV28 and TRBJ2-7, with D possibly matching TRBD2 (5 bases). V was pared by 6 bases and J by 4 bases, with 13 bases between. The CDR3 sequence is 13 residues long. Germline V gene data show CDR1 as MDHEN and CDR2 as SYDVKM. DNA for the CDR3: TGTGCCAGCAGCCCCCATGGACTTTACGAGCAGTACTTC. Its translation is CASSPHGLYEQYF.